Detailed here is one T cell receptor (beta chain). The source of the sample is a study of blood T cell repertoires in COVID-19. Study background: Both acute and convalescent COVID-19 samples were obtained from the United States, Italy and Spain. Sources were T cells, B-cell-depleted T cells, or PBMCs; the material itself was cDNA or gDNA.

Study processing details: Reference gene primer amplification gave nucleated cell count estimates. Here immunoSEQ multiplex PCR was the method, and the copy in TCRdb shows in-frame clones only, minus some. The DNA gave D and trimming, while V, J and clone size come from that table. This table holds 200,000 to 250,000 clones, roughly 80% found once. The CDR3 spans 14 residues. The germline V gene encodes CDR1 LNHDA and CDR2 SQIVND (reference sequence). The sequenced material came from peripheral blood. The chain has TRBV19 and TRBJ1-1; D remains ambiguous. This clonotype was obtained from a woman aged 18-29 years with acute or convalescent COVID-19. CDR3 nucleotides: TGTGTCGAATTTCCGTGGAGCGCGGGCACTGAAGCTTTCTTT. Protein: CVEFPWSAGTEAFF.